This T cell receptor (beta chain) was sequenced in a study of cytomegalovirus exposure and HLA in healthy donors. Points on this clone: What it binds is unknown. The junction does not match germline at one end; this may be a read error.

This CDR3 has 17 amino acids. CDR1 and CDR2 (germline): SSHAT, FNYEAQ (reference sequence). Primers for the PCR totalled 60 Vbeta and 13 Jbeta. Sequenced by immunoSEQ multiplex PCR; TCRdb stores in-frame clones only, minus some. The sample contains around 130,000 clones, around 79% of which appear only once. Whole-study findings and limits: There were some V segments, including TRBV6-2 and TRBV6-3, excluded as indistinguishable. Later analysis showed most CMV-associated TCR beta chains appearing HLA-restricted.

This sequence joins TRBV7-7 and TRBJ2-1; 9 positions agree with TRBD2. This TCR came from a middle-aged woman in good health and CMV-seropositive. Sample: PBMCs. The CDR3 sequence: CASSLPSGREGGNEQFF. In DNA form, the CDR3 reads TGTGCTAGCAGCTTACCGTCCGGGCGGGAGGGCGGCAATGAGCAGTTCTTC. The full variable domain, in which reference TRBV7-7 and TRBJ2-1 provide the parts outside the CDR3, is GAGVSQSPRYKVTKRGQDVTLRCDPISSHATLYWYQQALGQGPEFLTYFNYEAQPDKSGLPSDRFSAERPEGSISTLTIQRTEQRDSAMYRCASSLPSGREGGNEQFFGPGTRLTVL.